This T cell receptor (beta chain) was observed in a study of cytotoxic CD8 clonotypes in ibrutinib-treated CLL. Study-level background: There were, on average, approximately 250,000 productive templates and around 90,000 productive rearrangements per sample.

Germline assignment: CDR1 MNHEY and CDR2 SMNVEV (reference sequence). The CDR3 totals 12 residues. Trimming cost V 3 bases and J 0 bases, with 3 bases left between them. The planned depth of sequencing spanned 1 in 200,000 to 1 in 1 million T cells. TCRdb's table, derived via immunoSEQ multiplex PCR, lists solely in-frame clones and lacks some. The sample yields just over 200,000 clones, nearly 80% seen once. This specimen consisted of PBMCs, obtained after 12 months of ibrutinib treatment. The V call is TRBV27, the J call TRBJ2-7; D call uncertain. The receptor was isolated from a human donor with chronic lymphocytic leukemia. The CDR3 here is CASSFFSYEQYF. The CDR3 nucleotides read TGTGCCAGCAGTTTTTTCTCCTACGAGCAGTACTTC.